This note documents a single T cell receptor beta chain sequence. Clones were read by immunoSEQ multiplex PCR, and TCRdb kept only the in-frame ones, dropping some. The sample consists of more than 150,000 clones, roughly 92% of them appearing once. This CDR3 spans 17 amino acids. The V gene lost 3 bases and the J gene lost 8 bases, with 23 bases spanning the gap. Germline CDR1 is MNHEY and CDR2 is SVGEGT. This specimen comes from a study of control samples from healthy donors and cancer patients. The source of this sequence is a man aged 45-65 years in good health. This chain uses TRBV6-2 or TRBV6-3 with TRBJ2-1, with D possibly being TRBD2 (5 bases). Sample: blood. The CDR3 protein is CASSYGSLGGFRDEQFF. In DNA form, the CDR3 reads TGTGCCAGCAGTTATGGGTCGCTAGGAGGATTTCGCGATGAGCAGTTCTTC.